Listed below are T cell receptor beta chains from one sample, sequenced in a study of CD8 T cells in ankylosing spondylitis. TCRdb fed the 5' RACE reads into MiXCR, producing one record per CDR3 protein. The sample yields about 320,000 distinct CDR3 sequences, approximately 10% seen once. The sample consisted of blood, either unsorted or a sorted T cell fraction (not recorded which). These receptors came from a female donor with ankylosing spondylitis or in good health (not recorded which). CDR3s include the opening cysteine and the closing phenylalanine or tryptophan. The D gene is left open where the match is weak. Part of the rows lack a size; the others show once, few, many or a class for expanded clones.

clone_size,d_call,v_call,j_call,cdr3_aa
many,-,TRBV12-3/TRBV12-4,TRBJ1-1,CASSLSRALNTEAFF
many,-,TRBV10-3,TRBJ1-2,CAILSPPGTLFNYGYTF
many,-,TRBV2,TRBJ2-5,CASDGGTKTQYF
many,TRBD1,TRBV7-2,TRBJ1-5,CASSSGQGRNQPQHF
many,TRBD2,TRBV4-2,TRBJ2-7,CASSQGTSGSSYEQYF
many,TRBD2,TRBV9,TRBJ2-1,CASRDLSGREETNEQFF
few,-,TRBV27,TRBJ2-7,CASSLRDGLPDEQYF
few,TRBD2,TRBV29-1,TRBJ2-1,CSVPRGANSYNEQFF
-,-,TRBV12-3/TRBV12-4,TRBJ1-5,CASSPGGEPQHF
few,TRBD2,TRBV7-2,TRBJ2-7,CASSPTGTSTHEQYF
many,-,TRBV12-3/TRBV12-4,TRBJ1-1,CASRPRVTNTEAFF
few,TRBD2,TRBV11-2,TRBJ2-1,CASSLEAGAQFF
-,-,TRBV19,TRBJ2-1,CASSTRTGTSYNEQFF
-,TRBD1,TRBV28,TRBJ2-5,CASVRGPGEETQYF
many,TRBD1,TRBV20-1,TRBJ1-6,CSASVGQGVTPLHF
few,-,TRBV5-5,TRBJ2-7,CASSWAAVEQYF
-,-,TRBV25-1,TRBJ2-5,CASGGFQETQYF
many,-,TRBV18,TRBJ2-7,CASSGLVDYEQYF
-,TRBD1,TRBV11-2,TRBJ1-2,CASSLEPGGYGYPF
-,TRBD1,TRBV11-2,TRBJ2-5,CASSPPPGQARAVETQYF
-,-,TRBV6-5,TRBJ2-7,CASSYSGGAVYEQYF
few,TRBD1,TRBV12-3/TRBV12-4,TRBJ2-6,CASSSWSGTGPSGANVLTF
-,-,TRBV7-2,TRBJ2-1,CASSSWGAGVIGNEQFF
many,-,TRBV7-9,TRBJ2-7,CASSLAGTWEQYF
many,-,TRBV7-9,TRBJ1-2,CASSSPGVYGYTF
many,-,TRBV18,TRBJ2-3,CASSPPAGIDTQYF
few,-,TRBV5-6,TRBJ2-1,CASSRRTTYNEQFF
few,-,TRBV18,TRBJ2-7,CASSPPQGKTYEQYF
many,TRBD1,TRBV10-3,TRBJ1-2,CAISEISGGSGYTF
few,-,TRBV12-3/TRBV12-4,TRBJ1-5,CASSPGRSTPQHF
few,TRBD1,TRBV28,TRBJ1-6,CASSRGTGLGPLHF
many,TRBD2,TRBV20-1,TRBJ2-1,CSGKSGSSSYNEQFF
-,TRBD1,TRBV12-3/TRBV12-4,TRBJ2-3,CASSFTGGRDTQYF
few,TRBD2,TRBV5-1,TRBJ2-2,CASSLEGLAGTGELFF
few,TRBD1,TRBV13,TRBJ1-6,CASSSTTGGDNSPLHF
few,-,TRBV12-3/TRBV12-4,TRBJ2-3,CASSPNGISTDTQYF
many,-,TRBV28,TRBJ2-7,CASRPRDWQFYEQYF
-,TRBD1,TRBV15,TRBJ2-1,CATSRKTGPYNEQFF
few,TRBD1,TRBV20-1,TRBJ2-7,CSARDSGQGLYEQYF
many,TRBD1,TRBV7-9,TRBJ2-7,CASSAGQAFYEQYF
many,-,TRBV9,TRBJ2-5,CASTSTSYGETQYF
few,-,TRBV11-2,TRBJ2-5,CASSLVLTQETQYF
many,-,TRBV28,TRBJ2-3,CASSPSATDTQYF
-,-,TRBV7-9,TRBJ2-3,CASDLGTDTQYF
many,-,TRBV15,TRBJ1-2,CATSVGEGTNYGYTF
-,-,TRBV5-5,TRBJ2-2,CASSSRQPANTGELFF